The sequence of this T cell receptor beta chain was determined in a study of T cells in Graves' hyperthyroidism and ophthalmopathy. Whole-study context: Prior to any treatment, at the point of initial diagnosis, peripheral blood was collected.

This clonotype showed up many times. Its antigen is unknown. Fresh peripheral blood, around 10 ml, yielded the PBMCs. Germline V CDR1 and CDR2: MDHEN, SYDVKM. The CDR3 length is 15 residues. The V and J ends lost 4 bases and 0 bases, in that order; junction bases with no gene match: 4. Study outcomes and limitations: Expanded thyroid clonotypes (above 0.001) were mostly also found in blood. Ophthalmopathy was separated from stable hyperthyroidism by a 13 V-J model.

Using RNA transcripts as the source, TCR beta CDR3 regions were amplified. HTBI primers drove first-round RT-PCR of the TCR CDR3. TCRdb recomputed calls from the multiplex PCR reads with MiXCR, one row per CDR3 protein. Of approximately 600,000 distinct CDR3 sequences in the sample, around 14% were seen once. This clonotype originated in a young woman with Graves' ophthalmopathy. The sample consisted of blood. The chain is built from TRBV28 and TRBJ2-7, with 9 bases identical to TRBD2. The DNA for the CDR3 is TGTGCCAGCAGTTCTGGAGCGGGAGGCTCCTACGAGCAGTACTTC. Translation: CASSSGAGGSYEQYF. The entire variable domain, with the rest obtained from reference TRBV28 and TRBJ2-7, is as follows: DVKVTQSSRYLVKRTGEKVFLECVQDMDHENMFWYRQDPGLGLRLIYFSYDVKMKEKGDIPEGYSVSREKKERFSLILESASTNQTSMYLCASSSGAGGSYEQYFGPGTRLTVT.